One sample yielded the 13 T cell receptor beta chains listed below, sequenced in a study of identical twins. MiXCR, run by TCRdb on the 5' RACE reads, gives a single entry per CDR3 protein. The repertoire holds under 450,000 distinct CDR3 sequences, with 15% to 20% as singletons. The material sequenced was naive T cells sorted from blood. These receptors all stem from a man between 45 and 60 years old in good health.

CDR3 protein: CASSYLVVTDRISYEQYF. CDR3 DNA sequence: TGTGCCAGCAGTTACCTTGTCGTTACGGACAGGATCTCCTACGAGCAGTACTTC. This chain links TRBV6-2 or TRBV6-3 with TRBJ2-7; 7 bases are a match to TRBD1. The V segment lost 2 bases and the J segment 0 bases; nucleotides outside the gene matches: 13. CDR1 and CDR2 (germline): MNHEY, SVGEGT. The CDR3 runs 18 residues.

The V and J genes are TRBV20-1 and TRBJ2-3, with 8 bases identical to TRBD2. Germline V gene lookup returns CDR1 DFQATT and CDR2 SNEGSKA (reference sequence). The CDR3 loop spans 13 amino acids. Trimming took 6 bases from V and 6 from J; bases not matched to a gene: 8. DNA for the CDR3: TGCAGTGCCGGGACTAGTCTCAGGGATACGCAGTATTTT. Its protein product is CSAGTSLRDTQYF.

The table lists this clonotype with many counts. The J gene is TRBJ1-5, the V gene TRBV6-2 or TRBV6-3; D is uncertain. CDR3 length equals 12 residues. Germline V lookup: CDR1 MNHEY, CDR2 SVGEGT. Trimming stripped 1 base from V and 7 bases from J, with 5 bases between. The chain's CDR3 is CASSYFPQPQHF. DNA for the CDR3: TGTGCCAGCAGTTACTTCCCCCAGCCCCAGCATTTT.

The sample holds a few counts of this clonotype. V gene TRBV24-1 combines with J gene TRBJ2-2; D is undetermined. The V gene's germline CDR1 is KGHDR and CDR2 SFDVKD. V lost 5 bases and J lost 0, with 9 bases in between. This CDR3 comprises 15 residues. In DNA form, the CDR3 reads TGTGCCACCAGTGGCAGCCGCACGAACACCGGGGAGCTGTTTTTT. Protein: CATSGSRTNTGELFF.

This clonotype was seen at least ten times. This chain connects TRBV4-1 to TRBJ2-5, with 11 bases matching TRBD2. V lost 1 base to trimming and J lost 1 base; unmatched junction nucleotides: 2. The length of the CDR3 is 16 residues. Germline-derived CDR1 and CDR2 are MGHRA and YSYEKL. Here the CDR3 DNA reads TGCGCCAGCAGCCAAGGACTAGCGGGGCTCCAAGAGACCCAGTACTTC. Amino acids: CASSQGLAGLQETQYF.

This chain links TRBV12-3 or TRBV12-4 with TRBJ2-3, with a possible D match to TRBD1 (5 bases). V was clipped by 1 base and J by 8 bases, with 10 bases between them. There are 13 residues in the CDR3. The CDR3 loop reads CASSLGGPSTQYF. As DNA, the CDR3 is TGTGCCAGCAGTTTAGGGGGCCCCAGTACGCAGTATTTT.

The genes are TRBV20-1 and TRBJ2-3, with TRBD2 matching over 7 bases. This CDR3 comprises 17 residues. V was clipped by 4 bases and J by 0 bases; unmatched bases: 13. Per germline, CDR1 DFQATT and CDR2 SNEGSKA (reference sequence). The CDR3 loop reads CSATLGGWRSSTDTQYF. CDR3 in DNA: TGCAGTGCTACCCTGGGGGGGTGGCGGTCTAGCACAGATACGCAGTATTTT.

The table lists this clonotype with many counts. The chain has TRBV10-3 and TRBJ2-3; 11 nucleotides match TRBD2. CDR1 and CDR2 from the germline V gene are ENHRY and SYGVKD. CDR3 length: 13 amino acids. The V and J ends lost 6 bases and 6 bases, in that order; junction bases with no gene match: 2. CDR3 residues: CAIRTSGMDTQYF. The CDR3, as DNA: TGTGCCATCAGGACTAGCGGGATGGATACGCAGTATTTT.

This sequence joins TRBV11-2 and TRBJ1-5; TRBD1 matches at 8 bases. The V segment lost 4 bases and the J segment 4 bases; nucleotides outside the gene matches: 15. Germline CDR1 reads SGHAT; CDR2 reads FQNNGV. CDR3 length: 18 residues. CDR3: CASSSRGKQGTGNQPQHF. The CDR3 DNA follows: TGTGCCAGCAGCTCCCGGGGGAAACAGGGGACAGGAAATCAGCCCCAGCATTTT. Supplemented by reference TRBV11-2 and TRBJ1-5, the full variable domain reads EAGVAQSPRYKIIEKRQSVAFWCNPISGHATLYWYQQILGQGPKLLIQFQNNGVVDDSQLPKDRFSAERLKGVDSTLKIQPAKLEDSAVYLCASSSRGKQGTGNQPQHFGDGTRLSIL.

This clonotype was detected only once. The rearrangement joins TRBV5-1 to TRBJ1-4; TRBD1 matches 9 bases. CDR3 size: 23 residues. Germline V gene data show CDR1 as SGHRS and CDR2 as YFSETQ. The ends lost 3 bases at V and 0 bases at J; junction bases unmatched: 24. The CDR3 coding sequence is TGCGCCAGCAGCTCCAACGGGGTGGTCGGGACAGGGTTGAACGCGGCAACTAATGAAAAACTGTTTTTT. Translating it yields CASSSNGVVGTGLNAATNEKLFF.

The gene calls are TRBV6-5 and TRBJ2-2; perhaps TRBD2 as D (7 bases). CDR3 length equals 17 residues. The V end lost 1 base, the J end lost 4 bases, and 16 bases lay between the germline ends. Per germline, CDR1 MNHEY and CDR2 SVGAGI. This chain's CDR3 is CASSYYGGAAGTGELFF. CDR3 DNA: TGTGCCAGCAGTTACTATGGGGGGGCAGCGGGCACCGGGGAGCTGTTTTTT.

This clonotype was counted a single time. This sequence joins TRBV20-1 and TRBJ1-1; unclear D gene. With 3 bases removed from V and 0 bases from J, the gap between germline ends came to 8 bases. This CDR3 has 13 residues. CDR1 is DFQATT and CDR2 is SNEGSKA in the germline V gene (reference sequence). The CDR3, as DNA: TGCAGTGCTAGCAACAGTATGAACACTGAAGCTTTCTTT. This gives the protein CSASNSMNTEAFF.

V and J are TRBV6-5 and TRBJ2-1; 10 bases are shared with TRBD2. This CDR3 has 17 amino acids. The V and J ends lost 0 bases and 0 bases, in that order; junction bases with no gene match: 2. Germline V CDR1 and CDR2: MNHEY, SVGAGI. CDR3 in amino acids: CASSYSASGSSYNEQFF. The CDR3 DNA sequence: TGTGCCAGCAGTTACTCTGCTAGCGGGAGCTCCTACAATGAGCAGTTCTTC.